This is a list of T cell receptor beta chains from one sample in a study of blood T cell repertoires in COVID-19. Produced via immunoSEQ multiplex PCR; TCRdb's table is partial and in-frame only. Of around 110,000 clones in the sample, approximately 90% were seen once. Sequenced input: peripheral blood. Receptor source: a human donor with active COVID-19. The donor label of this sample is uncertain. Each CDR3 is given with its conserved first and last residue. A D gene is named only where the DNA matches it firmly. The size field is filled for only some rows; it gives once, few, many or a size class.

abundance: NA
v_gene: TRBV9
j_gene: TRBJ1-2
d_gene: NA
CDR3aa: CASSQPLSGGYTF
CDR3nt: TGTGCCAGCAGCCAACCCCTCTCGGGGGGCTACACCTTC

abundance: NA
v_gene: TRBV4-1
j_gene: TRBJ2-5
d_gene: TRBD1
CDR3aa: CASSPGQGLVQETQYF
CDR3nt: TGCGCCAGCAGCCCGGGACAGGGGCTGGTTCAAGAGACCCAGTACTTC

abundance: NA
v_gene: TRBV5-6
j_gene: TRBJ2-1
d_gene: NA
CDR3aa: CASDLEGGPANEQFF
CDR3nt: TGTGCCAGCGACCTGGAGGGGGGGCCAGCCAATGAGCAGTTCTTC

abundance: NA
v_gene: TRBV27
j_gene: TRBJ1-4
d_gene: TRBD1
CDR3aa: CASSLSVVRGRVNEKLFF
CDR3nt: TGTGCCAGCAGTTTATCGGTCGTCAGGGGGCGTGTTAATGAAAAACTGTTTTTT

abundance: once
v_gene: TRBV14
j_gene: TRBJ2-1
d_gene: NA
CDR3aa: CASSRLTAGEQFF
CDR3nt: TGTGCCAGCAGCCGTTTAACGGCGGGTGAGCAGTTCTTC

abundance: NA
v_gene: TRBV27
j_gene: TRBJ2-1
d_gene: NA
CDR3aa: CASGRRGRSEYRNEQFF
CDR3nt: TGTGCCAGCGGAAGAAGGGGAAGGTCGGAATACAGGAATGAGCAGTTCTTC

abundance: NA
v_gene: TRBV30
j_gene: TRBJ2-2
d_gene: NA
CDR3aa: CAWMGRNTGELFF
CDR3nt: TGTGCCTGGATGGGCAGGAACACCGGGGAGCTGTTTTTT

abundance: NA
v_gene: TRBV18
j_gene: TRBJ1-3
d_gene: TRBD1
CDR3aa: CASSPGTGRSGNTIYF
CDR3nt: TGTGCCAGCTCACCAGGGACAGGGCGCTCTGGAAACACCATATATTTT

abundance: NA
v_gene: TRBV6-1
j_gene: TRBJ2-5
d_gene: TRBD1
CDR3aa: CASSEYHRGNAETQYF
CDR3nt: TGTGCCAGCAGTGAATATCACAGGGGGAATGCAGAGACCCAGTACTTC

abundance: NA
v_gene: TRBV4-1
j_gene: TRBJ2-3
d_gene: TRBD2
CDR3aa: CASSQERGGFPDTQYF
CDR3nt: TGCGCCAGCAGCCAGGAGCGGGGGGGGTTCCCAGATACGCAGTATTTT

abundance: NA
v_gene: TRBV7-2
j_gene: TRBJ1-2
d_gene: TRBD1
CDR3aa: CASSARQGGYGYTF
CDR3nt: TGTGCCAGCAGCGCCAGACAGGGGGGCTATGGCTACACCTTC

abundance: NA
v_gene: TRBV7-8
j_gene: TRBJ2-6
d_gene: NA
CDR3aa: CASSAGQTDLSGANVLTF
CDR3nt: TGTGCCAGCAGCGCCGGACAGACCGACCTCTCTGGGGCCAACGTCCTGACTTTC

abundance: NA
v_gene: TRBV5-1
j_gene: TRBJ2-2
d_gene: NA
CDR3aa: CASRAGARAGELFF
CDR3nt: TGCGCCAGCAGGGCGGGGGCAAGAGCCGGGGAGCTGTTTTTT

abundance: NA
v_gene: TRBV27
j_gene: TRBJ2-5
d_gene: TRBD2
CDR3aa: CASRPQWTSRQETQYF
CDR3nt: TGTGCCAGCAGGCCTCAATGGACTAGCCGACAAGAGACCCAGTACTTC

abundance: NA
v_gene: TRBV7-9
j_gene: TRBJ2-1
d_gene: NA
CDR3aa: CASSLWTNNEQFF
CDR3nt: TGTGCCAGCAGCTTGTGGACAAACAATGAGCAGTTCTTC

abundance: NA
v_gene: TRBV3-1/TRBV3-2
j_gene: TRBJ1-2
d_gene: NA
CDR3aa: CASSHLGGTDNYGYTF
CDR3nt: TGTGCCAGCAGCCATTTGGGAGGGACGGACAACTATGGCTACACCTTC

abundance: NA
v_gene: TRBV4-1
j_gene: TRBJ2-5
d_gene: TRBD2
CDR3aa: CASSQVLTSGGFGQETQYF
CDR3nt: TGCGCCAGCAGCCAAGTGTTAACTAGCGGGGGGTTCGGCCAAGAGACCCAGTACTTC

abundance: NA
v_gene: TRBV28
j_gene: TRBJ1-3
d_gene: NA
CDR3aa: CASSPSFSGNTIYF
CDR3nt: TGTGCCAGCAGTCCCTCCTTCTCTGGAAACACCATATATTTT

abundance: NA
v_gene: TRBV11-2
j_gene: TRBJ2-5
d_gene: TRBD1
CDR3aa: CASSYDRGGQETQYF
CDR3nt: TGTGCCAGCAGCTACGACAGGGGGGGTCAAGAGACCCAGTACTTC

abundance: NA
v_gene: TRBV7-9
j_gene: TRBJ2-5
d_gene: NA
CDR3aa: CASSLHRGQGGRETQYF
CDR3nt: TGTGCCAGCAGCTTGCACCGTGGACAGGGAGGGAGGGAGACCCAGTACTTC

abundance: NA
v_gene: TRBV30
j_gene: TRBJ1-1
d_gene: NA
CDR3aa: CAWSWAGNTEAFF
CDR3nt: TGTGCCTGGAGCTGGGCCGGGAACACTGAAGCTTTCTTT

abundance: once
v_gene: TRBV5-8
j_gene: TRBJ2-3
d_gene: TRBD1
CDR3aa: CASSWGRAGGASDTQYF
CDR3nt: TGTGCCAGCAGCTGGGGCAGGGCAGGGGGCGCTTCGGATACGCAGTATTTT

abundance: NA
v_gene: TRBV11-2
j_gene: TRBJ1-3
d_gene: NA
CDR3aa: CASASRTGNTIYF
CDR3nt: TGTGCCAGTGCTAGTAGGACTGGAAACACCATATATTTT

abundance: NA
v_gene: TRBV23-1
j_gene: TRBJ1-4
d_gene: NA
CDR3aa: CASTLTGSREKLFF
CDR3nt: TGCGCCAGCACACTGACGGGTTCGAGGGAAAAACTGTTTTTT

abundance: NA
v_gene: TRBV6-4
j_gene: TRBJ2-1
d_gene: TRBD2
CDR3aa: CASSDSTAGEITSSYNEQFF
CDR3nt: TGTGCCAGCAGTGACTCTACGGCGGGGGAGATCACGAGCTCCTACAATGAGCAGTTCTTC

abundance: NA
v_gene: TRBV19
j_gene: TRBJ2-1
d_gene: NA
CDR3aa: CASSPLLPTGEQFF
CDR3nt: TGTGCCAGTAGTCCACTCCTCCCGACGGGTGAGCAGTTCTTC

abundance: once
v_gene: TRBV13
j_gene: TRBJ2-5
d_gene: TRBD1
CDR3aa: CASSWDRGETQYF
CDR3nt: TGTGCCAGCAGCTGGGACAGGGGAGAGACCCAGTACTTC

abundance: NA
v_gene: TRBV28
j_gene: TRBJ2-5
d_gene: TRBD1
CDR3aa: CASTGTGEETQYF
CDR3nt: TGTGCCAGCACCGGGACAGGGGAAGAGACCCAGTACTTC

abundance: NA
v_gene: TRBV5-8
j_gene: TRBJ2-5
d_gene: NA
CDR3aa: CASSFWIGETQYF
CDR3nt: TGTGCCAGCAGCTTCTGGATCGGGGAGACCCAGTACTTC

abundance: few
v_gene: TRBV3-1/TRBV3-2
j_gene: TRBJ1-2
d_gene: NA
CDR3aa: CASSQCTGRVGGYTF
CDR3nt: TGTGCCAGCAGCCAATGTACAGGGCGTGTGGGCGGCTACACCTTC

abundance: once
v_gene: TRBV7-3
j_gene: TRBJ1-6
d_gene: TRBD1
CDR3aa: CASSLHRGHNSPLHF
CDR3nt: TGTGCCAGCAGCTTACACAGGGGGCATAATTCACCCCTCCACTTT